The next 5 T cell receptor beta chains were all read from a single sample in a study of CD8 T cells in ankylosing spondylitis. Via MiXCR, TCRdb re-called the 5' RACE reads, giving one row per CDR3 protein. The data contain about 400,000 distinct CDR3 sequences, approximately 22% of them singletons. Sequencing was done on a sample of blood, either unsorted or a sorted T cell fraction (not recorded which). The receptors come from a male donor with ankylosing spondylitis or in good health (not recorded which).

The sample holds a few counts of this clonotype. V gene TRBV6-2 or TRBV6-3 combines with J gene TRBJ2-7, with a possible D match to TRBD2 (5 bases). The CDR3 has 15 residues. Trimming left V 5 bases short and J 3 bases short, with 17 bases between. CDR1 is MNHEY, CDR2 SVGEGT, per germline. Here the CDR3 reads CASSHPLGSGYEQYF. The CDR3 DNA follows: TGTGCCAGCAGTCATCCTCTTGGGAGCGGCTACGAGCAGTACTTC.

The V and J genes are TRBV27 and TRBJ2-7; TRBD2 matches 11 bases. The length of the CDR3 is 14 residues. V was pared by 5 bases and J by 6 bases, with 6 bases of the junction left unmatched. Germline CDR1 and CDR2: MNHEY and SMNVEV (reference sequence). In DNA form, the CDR3 reads TGTGCCAGCAGTCTAGCGGGGGGCGGAGGCGAGCAGTACTTC. Translating gives CASSLAGGGGEQYF.

This chain uses TRBV12-3 or TRBV12-4 with TRBJ2-3, with D unclear. The CDR3 has 14 residues. Trimming took off 5 bases at V and 0 bases at J, with 9 bases between the two ends. The CDR3 loop is CASSPGESTDTQYF. CDR3 sequence (DNA): TGTGCCAGCAGTCCAGGCGAAAGCACAGATACGCAGTATTTT.

The sample holds a few counts of this clonotype. The rearrangement joins TRBV4-1 to TRBJ2-5; 8 bases align to TRBD2. Looked up from germline, CDR1 is MGHRA and CDR2 is YSYEKL. The CDR3 loop spans 15 amino acids. V dropped 2 bases and J dropped 5; count of bases not matched to a gene: 7. CDR3 loop: CASSQSRGGAETQYF. The CDR3 DNA reads as TGCGCCAGCAGCCAATCTCGGGGGGGGGCGGAGACCCAGTACTTC.

This clonotype was counted between two and nine times. V gene TRBV7-9 combines with J gene TRBJ2-7; 7 bases fit TRBD1. Germline V CDR1 and CDR2: SEHNR, FQNEAQ (reference sequence). CDR3 length: 14 amino acids. V was pared by 5 bases and J by 5 bases, with 9 bases of the junction left unmatched. CDR3 DNA sequence: TGTGCCAGCAGCCCAACAGGACAGGTGGACGAGCAGTACTTC. Translation gives CASSPTGQVDEQYF.